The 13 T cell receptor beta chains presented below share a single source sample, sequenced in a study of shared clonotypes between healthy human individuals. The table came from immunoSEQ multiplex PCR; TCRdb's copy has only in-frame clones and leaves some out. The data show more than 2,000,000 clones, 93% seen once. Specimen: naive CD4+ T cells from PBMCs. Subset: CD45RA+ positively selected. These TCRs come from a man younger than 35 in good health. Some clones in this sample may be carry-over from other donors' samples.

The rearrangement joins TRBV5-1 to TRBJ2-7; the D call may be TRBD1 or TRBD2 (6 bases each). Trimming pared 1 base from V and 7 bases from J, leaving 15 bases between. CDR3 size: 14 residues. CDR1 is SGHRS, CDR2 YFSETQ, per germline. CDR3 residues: CASSLFPGAEEQYF. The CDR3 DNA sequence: TGCGCCAGCAGCTTGTTTCCGGGGGCAGAAGAGCAGTACTTC.

CDR3 in amino acids: CASSSWTGGGETQYF. CDR3 nucleotides: TGTGCCAGCAGCTCCTGGACAGGGGGCGGGGAGACCCAGTACTTC. The chain recombines TRBV7-8 with TRBJ2-5; 11 bases fit TRBD1. Germline V CDR1 and CDR2: SGHVS, FQNEAQ. V was pared by 4 bases and J by 5 bases, with 6 bases of the junction left unmatched. This CDR3 region has 15 residues.

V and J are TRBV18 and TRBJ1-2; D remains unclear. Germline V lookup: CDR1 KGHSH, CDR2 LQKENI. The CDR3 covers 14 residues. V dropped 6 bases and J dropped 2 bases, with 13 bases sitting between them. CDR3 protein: CASSPAGKNYGYTF. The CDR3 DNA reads TGTGCCAGCTCGCCGGCCGGGAAAAACTATGGCTACACCTTC.

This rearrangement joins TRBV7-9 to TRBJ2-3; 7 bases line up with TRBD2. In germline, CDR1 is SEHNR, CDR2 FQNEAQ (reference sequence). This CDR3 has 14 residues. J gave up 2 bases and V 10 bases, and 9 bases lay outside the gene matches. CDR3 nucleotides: TGTGCCACCGAGCGGGGAGTAACCACAGATACGCAGTATTTT. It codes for CATERGVTTDTQYF.

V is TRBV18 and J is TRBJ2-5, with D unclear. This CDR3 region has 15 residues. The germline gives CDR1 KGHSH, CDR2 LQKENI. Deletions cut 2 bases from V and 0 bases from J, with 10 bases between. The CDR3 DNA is TGTGCCAGCTCACCAAACACGTGGAACCAAGAGACCCAGTACTTC. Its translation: CASSPNTWNQETQYF.

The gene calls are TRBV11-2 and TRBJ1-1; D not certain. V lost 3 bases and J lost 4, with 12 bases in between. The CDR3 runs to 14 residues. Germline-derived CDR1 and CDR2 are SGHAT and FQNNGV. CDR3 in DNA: TGTGCCAGCAGCTTCCGGGTGGAGTTCACTGAAGCTTTCTTT. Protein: CASSFRVEFTEAFF.

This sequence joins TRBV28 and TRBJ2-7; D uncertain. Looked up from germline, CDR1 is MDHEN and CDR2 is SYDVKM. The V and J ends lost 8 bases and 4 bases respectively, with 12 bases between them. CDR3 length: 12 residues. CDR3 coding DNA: TGTGCCAGCGGCCCGTCGACGTACGAGCAGTACTTC. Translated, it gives CASGPSTYEQYF. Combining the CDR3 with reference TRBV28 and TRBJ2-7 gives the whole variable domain DVKVTQSSRYLVKRTGEKVFLECVQDMDHENMFWYRQDPGLGLRLIYFSYDVKMKEKGDIPEGYSVSREKKERFSLILESASTNQTSMYLCASGPSTYEQYFGPGTRLTVT.

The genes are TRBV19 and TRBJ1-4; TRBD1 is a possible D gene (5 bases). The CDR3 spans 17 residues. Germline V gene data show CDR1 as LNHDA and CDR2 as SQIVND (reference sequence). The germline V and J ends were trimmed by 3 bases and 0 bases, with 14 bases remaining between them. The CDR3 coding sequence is TGTGCCAGTAGTATCCCCGAGGGGACTGCAACTAATGAAAAACTGTTTTTT. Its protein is CASSIPEGTATNEKLFF.

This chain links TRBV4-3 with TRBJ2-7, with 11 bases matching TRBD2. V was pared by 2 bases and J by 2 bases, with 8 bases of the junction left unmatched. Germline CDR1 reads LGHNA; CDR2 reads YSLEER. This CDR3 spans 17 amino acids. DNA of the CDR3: TGCGCCAGCAGCCAATTCCGACTAGCGGGAACTCCCTACGAGCAGTACTTC. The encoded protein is CASSQFRLAGTPYEQYF.

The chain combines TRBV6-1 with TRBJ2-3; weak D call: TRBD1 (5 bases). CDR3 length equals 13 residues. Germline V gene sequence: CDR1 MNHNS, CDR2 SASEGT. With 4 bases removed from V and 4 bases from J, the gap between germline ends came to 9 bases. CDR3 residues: CASSGGRPDTQYF. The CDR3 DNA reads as TGTGCCAGCAGTGGGGGCAGGCCAGATACGCAGTATTTT.

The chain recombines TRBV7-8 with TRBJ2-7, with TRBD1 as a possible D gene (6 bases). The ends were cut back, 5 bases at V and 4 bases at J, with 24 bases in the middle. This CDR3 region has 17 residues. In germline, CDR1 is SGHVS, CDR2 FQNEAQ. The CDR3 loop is CASSPVVGAEFDYEQYF. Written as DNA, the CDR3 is TGTGCCAGCAGCCCGGTGGTGGGGGCGGAGTTTGATTACGAGCAGTACTTC.

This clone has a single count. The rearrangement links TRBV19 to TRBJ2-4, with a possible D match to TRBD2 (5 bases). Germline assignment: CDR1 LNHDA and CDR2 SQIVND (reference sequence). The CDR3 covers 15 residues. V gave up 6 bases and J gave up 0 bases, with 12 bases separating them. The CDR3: CASSGLKIAKNIQYF. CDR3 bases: TGTGCCAGTAGCGGACTGAAGATAGCCAAAAACATTCAGTACTTC.

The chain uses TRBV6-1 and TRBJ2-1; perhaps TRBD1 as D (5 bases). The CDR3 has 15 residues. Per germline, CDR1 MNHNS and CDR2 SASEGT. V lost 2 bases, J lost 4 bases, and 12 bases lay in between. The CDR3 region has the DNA TGTGCCAGCAGTGAATCCGTGACAGCATACAATGAGCAGTTCTTC. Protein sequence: CASSESVTAYNEQFF.